This is a list of T cell receptor beta chains from one sample in a study of type 1 regulatory T cells. Their target antigens are unknown. One entry per CDR3 protein, called by TCRdb with MiXCR from the reads. The repertoire includes about 69,000 distinct CDR3 sequences, around 21% of them detected once, and 8.3% sits in the top ten. Sequences were obtained from cultured type 1 regulatory T (Tr1) cells, either the whole culture or a sorted fraction (not recorded which). These receptors were collected from a human donor in good health. Each CDR3 is given with its conserved first and last residue. The D gene is left open where the match is weak. Where a row states a size, it is once, few, many or the class of an expanded clone; other rows omit it.

j_gene	abundance	v_gene	d_gene	CDR3aa	CDR3nt
TRBJ1-1	NA	TRBV18	NA	CASSPLGGAAGGNTEAFF	TGTGCCAGCTCACCCCTAGGGGGGGCTGCCGGTGGGAACACTGAAGCTTTCTTT
TRBJ2-7	NA	TRBV30	TRBD2	CAWGTSVFYEQYF	TGTGCCTGGGGGACTAGCGTTTTCTACGAGCAGTACTTC
TRBJ1-3	few	TRBV5-4	NA	CASSRQGSGNTIYF	TGTGCCAGCAGCCGCCAGGGCTCTGGAAACACCATATATTTT
TRBJ1-6	few	TRBV20-1	NA	CSARTLGHRNSPLHF	TGCAGTGCTAGAACTTTGGGACACAGGAATTCACCCCTCCACTTT
TRBJ1-5	few	TRBV12-3/TRBV12-4	NA	CASRPQSSNQPQHF	TGTGCCAGCAGACCCCAGAGTAGCAATCAGCCCCAGCATTTT
TRBJ1-4	few	TRBV7-2	NA	CASRTGLNEKLFF	TGTGCCAGCAGAACAGGGCTGAATGAAAAACTGTTTTTT
TRBJ2-2	many	TRBV5-1	NA	CASSLLAVGTGELFF	TGCGCCAGCAGCTTACTAGCCGTAGGAACCGGGGAGCTGTTTTTT
TRBJ2-7	large	TRBV5-1	NA	CASSSDGQGVHEQYF	TGCGCCAGCAGCTCAGACGGGCAGGGAGTCCACGAGCAGTACTTC
TRBJ1-2	few	TRBV5-1	NA	CASSLGTGEDGYTF	TGCGCCAGCAGCTTGGGTACGGGGGAGGATGGCTACACCTTC
TRBJ2-7	NA	TRBV20-1	TRBD2	CSARSASGSGHEQYF	TGCAGTGCTAGATCGGCTAGCGGGAGTGGGCACGAGCAGTACTTC
TRBJ2-2	once	TRBV9	NA	CASSVVPGLNTGELFF	TGTGCCAGCAGCGTAGTTCCAGGGCTAAACACCGGGGAGCTGTTTTTT
TRBJ1-3	NA	TRBV20-1	TRBD1	CSATAGQLENTIYF	TGCAGTGCGACAGCGGGACAGCTGGAAAACACCATATATTTT
TRBJ1-2	few	TRBV27	NA	CASRRNSGANGYTF	TGTGCCAGCAGACGAAATTCGGGGGCGAATGGCTACACCTTC
TRBJ2-5	few	TRBV5-1	NA	CASRRGQETQYF	TGCGCCAGCAGGAGAGGGCAAGAGACCCAGTACTTC
TRBJ2-7	NA	TRBV6-1	NA	CASSEHGQGYEQYF	TGTGCCAGCAGTGAACATGGGCAGGGCTACGAGCAGTACTTC
TRBJ2-5	few	TRBV20-1	TRBD2	CSARLAGMGETQYF	TGCAGTGCTAGACTAGCGGGGATGGGAGAGACCCAGTACTTC
TRBJ1-1	NA	TRBV19	NA	CASSMVNTEAFF	TGTGCCAGTAGTATGGTGAACACTGAAGCTTTCTTT
TRBJ2-7	NA	TRBV5-1	NA	CASSPSAAPLYEQYF	TGCGCCAGCAGCCCCTCGGCGGCCCCTCTCTACGAGCAGTACTTC
TRBJ2-7	few	TRBV24-1	TRBD2	CATSPGAGHLYEQYF	TGTGCCACCAGTCCAGGAGCGGGGCACCTCTACGAGCAGTACTTC
TRBJ2-1	many	TRBV7-6	NA	CASSLALAEQFF	TGTGCCAGCAGCTTAGCCCTAGCCGAGCAGTTCTTC
TRBJ2-7	few	TRBV5-1	TRBD2	CASSATSGGPYEQYF	TGCGCCAGCAGCGCCACTAGCGGGGGACCCTACGAGCAGTACTTC
TRBJ1-6	few	TRBV5-1	NA	CASSLAGAANSPLHF	TGCGCCAGCAGCTTGGCCGGGGCTGCGAATTCACCCCTCCACTTT
TRBJ2-5	many	TRBV12-3/TRBV12-4	TRBD1	CASSLAGQYQETQYF	TGTGCCAGCAGTTTAGCGGGACAGTACCAAGAGACCCAGTACTTC
TRBJ2-7	NA	TRBV29-1	TRBD2	CSVETSGRPYEQYF	TGCAGCGTGGAGACTAGCGGGAGGCCCTACGAGCAGTACTTC
TRBJ2-2	NA	TRBV6-6	NA	CASSQLHGGVPGELFF	TGTGCCAGCAGCCAGCTCCATGGAGGGGTCCCCGGGGAGCTGTTTTTT
TRBJ2-3	NA	TRBV20-1	TRBD2	CSASRLAGGGDTQYF	TGCAGTGCTAGTCGCCTAGCGGGAGGTGGAGATACGCAGTATTTT
TRBJ2-3	NA	TRBV12-3/TRBV12-4	NA	CASKELITQYF	TGTGCCAGCAAAGAGCTGATTACGCAGTATTTT
TRBJ2-1	few	TRBV29-1	TRBD2	CSGTSGSAEQFF	TGCAGCGGGACTAGCGGATCGGCTGAGCAGTTCTTC
TRBJ1-1	NA	TRBV28	NA	CASSFLPSATEAFF	TGTGCCAGCAGTTTTTTGCCGTCGGCCACTGAAGCTTTCTTT
TRBJ1-1	few	TRBV20-1	NA	CSAGTGKTEAFF	TGCAGTGCTGGTACAGGGAAAACTGAAGCTTTCTTT
TRBJ1-5	medium-sized	TRBV20-1	NA	CSASPTWDQPQHF	TGCAGTGCTTCACCAACGTGGGACCAGCCCCAGCATTTT
TRBJ2-3	NA	TRBV5-5	NA	CASSRGWGTDTQYF	TGTGCCAGCAGCCGGGGGTGGGGCACAGATACGCAGTATTTT
TRBJ2-7	few	TRBV7-2	TRBD1	CASGLTGKVEQYF	TGTGCCAGCGGCCTGACAGGGAAGGTCGAGCAGTACTTC
TRBJ2-5	NA	TRBV6-5	NA	CASTGLRGGPETQYF	TGTGCCAGCACCGGCTTACGGGGCGGGCCAGAGACCCAGTACTTC
TRBJ2-1	NA	TRBV5-1	TRBD1	CASSEEGQGWDEQFF	TGCGCCAGCAGTGAAGAGGGACAGGGGTGGGATGAGCAGTTCTTC
TRBJ1-4	few	TRBV5-1	NA	CASSVAATNEKLFF	TGCGCCAGCAGCGTCGCTGCAACTAATGAAAAACTGTTTTTT
TRBJ2-7	NA	TRBV20-1	TRBD1	CSALPGQGRYEQYF	TGCAGTGCTCTTCCGGGACAGGGGAGATACGAGCAGTACTTC
TRBJ2-1	medium-sized	TRBV6-1	TRBD2	CASSEQSGRANEQFF	TGTGCCAGCAGTGAACAGAGCGGGAGGGCCAATGAGCAGTTCTTC
TRBJ2-7	NA	TRBV3-1	TRBD2	CASSHAGTSGSYEQYF	TGTGCCAGCAGCCACGCCGGGACTAGCGGGTCCTACGAGCAGTACTTC
TRBJ2-3	NA	TRBV5-1	TRBD1	CASSLSGTGVRTQYF	TGCGCCAGCAGCTTGAGCGGGACAGGGGTCCGTACGCAGTATTTT
TRBJ1-1	few	TRBV7-9	NA	CASSLGGRSVAFF	TGTGCCAGCAGCTTAGGCGGGCGAAGTGTGGCTTTCTTT
TRBJ1-1	NA	TRBV6-2/TRBV6-3	NA	CASRLGRVTEAFF	TGTGCCAGCAGACTTGGGCGAGTGACTGAAGCTTTCTTT
TRBJ1-3	few	TRBV12-3/TRBV12-4	TRBD1	CASSGDRGSSGNTIYF	TGTGCCAGCAGCGGGGACAGGGGTAGCTCCGGAAACACCATATATTTT
TRBJ2-3	NA	TRBV7-2	TRBD2	CASSLWFSSGNRADTQYF	TGTGCCAGCAGCTTATGGTTCTCTAGCGGGAATAGGGCAGATACGCAGTATTTT
TRBJ2-1	few	TRBV28	NA	CASRPHNLVVSYNEQFF	TGTGCCAGCAGGCCGCATAATTTAGTGGTATCCTACAATGAGCAGTTCTTC
TRBJ1-3	NA	TRBV29-1	NA	CSVRVGGNTIYF	TGCAGCGTTCGAGTGGGTGGAAACACCATATATTTT
TRBJ2-1	few	TRBV5-1	TRBD2	CASSLTSGRSYNEQFF	TGCGCCAGCAGCTTGACTAGCGGGAGGTCCTACAATGAGCAGTTCTTC